The clone carrying this T cell receptor (beta chain) was found a few times. The antigen remains undetermined. The 5'RACE template-switching step produced TCR cDNA and added a universal primer site and UMIs. TCRdb redid the calling of the 5' RACE reads with MiXCR, one entry per CDR3 protein. Of 300,000 to 400,000 distinct CDR3 sequences detected, approximately 9% appear once; the ten largest clones hold about a sixth. The entry originates in a study of T cells after yellow fever vaccination. Across the whole study: SMART-Seq v4 Ultra Low Input served to prepare low-cell-number fractions. General study points: Once the booster was given, most primary-vaccination clones reappeared, at more than 95% for CD4 and around 90% for CD8. A small share of clonotypes appeared in both CD4 and CD8 compartments.

Germline trimming cut 5 bases from V and 4 bases from J; bases unmatched to any gene: 6. The CDR3 runs 16 residues. The germline V gene encodes CDR1 MNHNS and CDR2 SASEGT. The rearrangement joins TRBV6-1 to TRBJ2-3; 13 bases align to TRBD2. The TCR originated in a man aged 18-30 years who received the YFV17D yellow fever vaccine. The input for sequencing was PBMCs, taken on the day of the first yellow fever vaccination. The CDR3 coding sequence is TGTGCCAGCAGTACCGGGACTAGCGGGGATCCAGATACGCAGTATTTT. This gives the protein CASSTGTSGDPDTQYF.